This T cell receptor (beta chain) was retrieved from a study of response to subunit inactivated influenza vaccine. MiXCR, run by TCRdb on the RT-PCR reads, gives a single entry per CDR3 protein. The sample records about 570,000 distinct CDR3 sequences, 10% to 12% being singletons. The CDR3 is 13 amino acids. In germline, CDR1 is MDHEN, CDR2 SYDVKM. V lost 4 bases to trimming and J lost 3 bases, with 7 bases between them. This sample also belongs to another study, concerning T cells expressing NK-cell markers. As reported in that work: It was by 5'RACE template switching with UMIs that TCR beta cDNA was made. The study sequenced eight donors, seven HCMV-seropositive and one seronegative.

The specimen comprised PBMCs from blood, sampled on the day of vaccination. The receptor was derived from a man aged 50 to 59 who received an inactivated influenza vaccine. The rearrangement links TRBV28 to TRBJ1-5; a weak D match, TRBD1 (5 bases). CDR3 protein: CASSWGNNQPQHF. The CDR3 DNA reads as TGTGCCAGCAGTTGGGGGAACAATCAGCCCCAGCATTTT.